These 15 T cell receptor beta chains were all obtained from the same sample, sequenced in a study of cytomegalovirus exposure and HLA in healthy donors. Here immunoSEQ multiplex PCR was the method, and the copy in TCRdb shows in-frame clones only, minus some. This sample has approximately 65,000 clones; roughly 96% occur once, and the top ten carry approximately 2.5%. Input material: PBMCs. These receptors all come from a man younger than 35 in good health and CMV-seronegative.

This CDR3 reads CASSYGRGLNEQFF. The DNA of the CDR3 is TGTGCCAGCAGTTACGGGAGGGGTTTGAATGAGCAGTTCTTC. V usage is TRBV6-6 and J usage is TRBJ2-1, with 7 bases fitting TRBD2. Germline values: CDR1 MNHNY, CDR2 SVGAGI (reference sequence). V shed 2 bases and J 7 bases; nucleotides not matched to a gene: 5. This CDR3 region has 14 residues.

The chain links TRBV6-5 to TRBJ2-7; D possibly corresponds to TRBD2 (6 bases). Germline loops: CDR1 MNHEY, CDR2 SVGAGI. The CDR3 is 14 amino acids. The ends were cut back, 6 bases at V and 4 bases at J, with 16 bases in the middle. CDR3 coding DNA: TGTGCCAGCAGACGGGGAGGAACGGGTTACGAGCAGTACTTC. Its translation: CASRRGGTGYEQYF.

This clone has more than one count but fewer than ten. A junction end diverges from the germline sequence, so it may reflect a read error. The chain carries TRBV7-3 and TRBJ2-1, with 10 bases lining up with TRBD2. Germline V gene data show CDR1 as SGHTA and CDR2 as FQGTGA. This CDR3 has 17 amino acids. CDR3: CASSLTAGGPSYNEQFF. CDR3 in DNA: TGTGCCAGCAGCCTAACAGCGGGAGGGCCCTCCTACAATGAGCAGTTCTTC.

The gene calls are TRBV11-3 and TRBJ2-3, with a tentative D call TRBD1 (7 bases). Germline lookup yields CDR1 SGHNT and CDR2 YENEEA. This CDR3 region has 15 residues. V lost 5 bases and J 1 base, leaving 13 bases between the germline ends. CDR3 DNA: TGTGCCAGCAGCCTGCAGGGGGAGGGCACAGATACGCAGTATTTT. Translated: CASSLQGEGTDTQYF.

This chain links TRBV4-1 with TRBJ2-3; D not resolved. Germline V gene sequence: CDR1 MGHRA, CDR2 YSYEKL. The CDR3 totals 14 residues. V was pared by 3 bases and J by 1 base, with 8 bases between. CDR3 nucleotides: TGCGCCAGCAGCCAGGCGACTGGCACAGATACGCAGTATTTT. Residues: CASSQATGTDTQYF.

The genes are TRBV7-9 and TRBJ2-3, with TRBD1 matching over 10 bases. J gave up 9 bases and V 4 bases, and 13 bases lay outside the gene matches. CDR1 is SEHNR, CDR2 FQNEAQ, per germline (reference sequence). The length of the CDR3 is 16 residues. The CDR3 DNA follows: TGTGCCAGCAGCTATGGACAGGGGGGGCCCAGGGGAACGCAGTATTTT. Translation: CASSYGQGGPRGTQYF.

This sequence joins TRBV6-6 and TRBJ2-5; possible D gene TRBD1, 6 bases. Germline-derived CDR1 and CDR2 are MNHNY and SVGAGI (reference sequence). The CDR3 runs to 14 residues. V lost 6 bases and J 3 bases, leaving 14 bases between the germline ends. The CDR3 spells CASSPTGIEETQYF. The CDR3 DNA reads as TGTGCCAGCAGCCCGACAGGAATTGAAGAGACCCAGTACTTC.

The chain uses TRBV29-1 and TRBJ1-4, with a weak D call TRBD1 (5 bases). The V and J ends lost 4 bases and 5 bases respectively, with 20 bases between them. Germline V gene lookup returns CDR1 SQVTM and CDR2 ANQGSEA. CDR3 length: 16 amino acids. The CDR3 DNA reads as TGCAGCGTTGCGGGAGGGGCGAGGGCACGGAATGAAAAACTGTTTTTT. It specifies CSVAGGARARNEKLFF.

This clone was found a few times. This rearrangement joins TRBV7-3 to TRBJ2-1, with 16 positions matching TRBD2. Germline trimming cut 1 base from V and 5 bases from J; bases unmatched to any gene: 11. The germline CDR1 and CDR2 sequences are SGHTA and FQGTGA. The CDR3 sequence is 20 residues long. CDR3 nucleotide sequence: TGTGCCAGCAGCTTAAATGGGGGACTAGCGGGAGGGCCGGGGAACAATGAGCAGTTCTTC. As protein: CASSLNGGLAGGPGNNEQFF.

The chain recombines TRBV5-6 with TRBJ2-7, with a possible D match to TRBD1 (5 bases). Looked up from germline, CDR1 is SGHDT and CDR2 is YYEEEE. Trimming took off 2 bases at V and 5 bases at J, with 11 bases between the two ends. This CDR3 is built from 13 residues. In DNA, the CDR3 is TGTGCCAGCAGCTTCAGGGTAATGGACGAGCAGTACTTC. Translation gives CASSFRVMDEQYF.

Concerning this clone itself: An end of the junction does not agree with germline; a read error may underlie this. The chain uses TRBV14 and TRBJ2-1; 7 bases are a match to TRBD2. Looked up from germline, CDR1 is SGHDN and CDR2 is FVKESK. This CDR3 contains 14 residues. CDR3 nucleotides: TGTGCCAGCAGCTATAGCGGGCTGTACAGTGAGCAGTTCTTC. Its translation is CASSYSGLYSEQFF.

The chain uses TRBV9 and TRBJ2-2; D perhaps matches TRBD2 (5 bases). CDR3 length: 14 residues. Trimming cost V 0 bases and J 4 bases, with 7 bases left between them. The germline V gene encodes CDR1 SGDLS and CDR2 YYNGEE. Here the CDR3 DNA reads TGTGCCAGCAGCGTAGACAGCGGCACCGGGGAGCTGTTTTTT. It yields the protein CASSVDSGTGELFF.

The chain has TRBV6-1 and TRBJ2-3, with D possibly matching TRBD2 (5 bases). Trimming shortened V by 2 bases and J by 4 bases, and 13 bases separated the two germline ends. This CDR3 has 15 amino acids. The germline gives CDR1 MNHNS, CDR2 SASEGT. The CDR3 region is CASSEFGNPPDTQYF. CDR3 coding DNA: TGTGCCAGCAGTGAATTCGGGAATCCGCCAGATACGCAGTATTTT.

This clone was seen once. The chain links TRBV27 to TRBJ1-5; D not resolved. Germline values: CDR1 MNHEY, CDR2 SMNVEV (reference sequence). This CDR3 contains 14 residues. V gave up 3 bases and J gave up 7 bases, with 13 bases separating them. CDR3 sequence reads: CASSLRGIGQPQHF. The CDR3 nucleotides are TGTGCCAGCAGTTTGAGAGGGATTGGACAGCCCCAGCATTTT.

The CDR3 loop reads CASSLKTLSSGNTIYF. The CDR3 DNA is TGTGCCAGCAGCTTAAAGACACTGAGCTCTGGAAACACCATATATTTT. This rearrangement joins TRBV7-8 to TRBJ1-3; no clear D. Germline values: CDR1 SGHVS, CDR2 FQNEAQ. V lost 2 bases, J lost 0 bases, and 11 bases lay in between. This CDR3 comprises 16 residues.